This T cell receptor beta chain is drawn from a study of T cell responses to AZD1222 COVID-19 vaccine (dated by TCRdb to the early 2020s). Study-level background: AZD1222 recipients with second doses at about 4 weeks or about 12 weeks were pooled, because spike-specific TCR depth and breadth did not differ between schedules. Enrollment into the trials was organized by age into subgroups of 18-55, 56-69 and 70-plus years, and those subgroups contained about 160, 30 and 59 TCR-sequenced participants, respectively. TCR sequencing was performed for approximately 240 trial participants, of whom about 200 were given two doses of AZD1222 and around 25 were given two doses of MenACWY control vaccine.

The CDR3 regions of human TCRbeta chains were analyzed by immunosequencing. The paper's processing steps were these. Repertoire TCRs were checked for matches against a reference library of SARS-CoV-2-specific TCRs that had been generated using the MIRA antigen-specificity platform. Breadth was defined as the fraction of unique TCRs that were SARS-CoV-2-associated. Depth was defined as the fraction of total T cells that were SARS-CoV-2-associated. Each spike-specific TCR was assigned to its reactive spike region and to a CD4 or CD8 class using the MIRA data. Log10-transformed breadth and depth values were compared by one-way ANOVA with Sidak's multiple comparisons tests. The immuneACCESS repertoire file appears here via TCRdb, limited to in-frame rearrangements. These files lack a portion of the clones; in checked studies, under half of the deficit traces to unresolved V genes, and the cause of the others is not known. The V and J calls and clone size are taken from that table; D and trimming were inferred from the DNA. Present in this sample are around 120,000 clones, 87% of which were seen just once. The ten largest clones take up roughly 1.2% of the sample.

The time point label of this sample denotes: baseline before first vaccination. The vaccinee samples were drawn from two UK trials, COV001 and COV002, one of which was a single-blind randomized controlled phase 2/3 trial testing AZD1222 (ChAdOx1 nCoV-19) in healthy adults. For TCRbeta chain sequencing, PBMC samples were collected from trial participants at day 0 and at day 28 after the second dose. Trimming costs V 5 bases and J 2 bases, and their ends lie 10 bases apart. CDR1 MNHEY and CDR2 SVGAGI are derived from the germline V gene. From its cysteine to its phenylalanine, the CDR3 spans 14 amino acids. CDR3 DNA is the only sequence kept; it has 42 bases, read in frame from the first base. Comment on this clone: The antigen it binds to is not known. Base qualities are not recorded, but no much larger clone differs from it by a single base.

The paper's findings and limits, for the study overall: In the small 56-69-year group, the increase in depth fell short of significance, most likely because of low power. Because no samples from the day 14 peak response were available, repertoires could be characterized only after the peak T cell response. Participants were mostly white British, with more females than males. The authors suggested clonal diversity may have been underestimated. CD4 TCRs associated with the vaccine covered the entire spike protein, and the dominant responses were in regions 160-218 and 743-854. Reportedly, close to half of the unique spike-specific TCRs recognized epitopes lying outside the regions that are mutated in the B.1.351 and B.1.1.7 variants. Conclusions about previously exposed vaccinees are limited, since just five or six AZD1222 recipients were seropositive for SARS-CoV-2 at baseline. Spike-specific TCR breadth and depth rose significantly after two AZD1222 doses compared with day 0 and with MenACWY recipients.

This clonotype was obtained from an adult in good health. Sequencing used peripheral blood, obtained on day 0 of AZD1222 vaccination. The receptor chain draws on TRBV6-5 and TRBJ1-3; D gene: possibly TRBD1, on 5 matching bases. The DNA sequence is as follows: TGTGCCAGCAGTCGGCAGGGTGCTGGAAACACCATATATTTT. The encoded protein is CASSRQGAGNTIYF.